This T cell receptor (beta chain) was identified in a study of cytomegalovirus exposure and HLA in healthy donors. Overall study context: Samples from HLA-typed donors yielded about 85 million unique TCRs in an early data release.

Study-level findings and limits: Later analysis associated a missense DCLRE1C variant with TCR beta V- and J-gene trimming. TCR beta V segments were, for the most part, productive about 87% or about 30% of the time in an earlier analysis. Among the most significant clusters, several appeared linked to common viral pathogens in a later analysis.

Germline-derived CDR1 and CDR2 are MNHNS and SASEGT. With 1 base clipped from V and 2 bases from J, the junction kept 6 bases outside the gene matches. The CDR3 has 16 amino acids. PCR employed 60 Vbeta and 13 Jbeta primers. Sequenced by immunoSEQ multiplex PCR; TCRdb stores in-frame clones only, minus some. The sample yields some 200,000 clones, less than 80% seen once. As concerns this clone: Antigen unknown.

The sequence derives from a girl between 2 and 10 years old in good health and CMV-seronegative. V and J are TRBV6-1 and TRBJ2-3; 7 bases fit TRBD2. Sequencing was carried out using PBMCs. For the CDR3, the DNA is TGTGCCAGCAGTGAAGTGTGGCGGGGGACCACAGATACGCAGTATTTT. It is translated as CASSEVWRGTTDTQYF.